The sequence of this T cell receptor beta chain was determined in a study of technical replicates of blood from a handful of donors. Remarks on this clone: Other DNA sequences in this sample translate to the same CDR3.

Measured with immunoSEQ multiplex PCR; TCRdb has only the in-frame clones, and not every one. Among about 80,000 clones listed, 86% were seen once. Germline CDR1 and CDR2: SGHTA and FQGTGA. The V end lost 3 bases, the J end lost 4 bases, and 9 bases lay between the germline ends. The CDR3 is made up of 13 amino acids. The chain employs TRBV7-3 and TRBJ1-1; no reliable D call. Input material: PBMCs. This clonotype originated in a human donor in good health. Some clones in this sample may be carry-over from other donors' samples. The CDR3 bases are TGTGCCAGCAGCTTCGTGGGGAGCACTGAAGCTTTCTTT. Residues: CASSFVGSTEAFF.